These T cell receptor beta chains were read from a single sample in a study of cytomegalovirus exposure and HLA in healthy donors. Measured with immunoSEQ multiplex PCR; TCRdb has only the in-frame clones, and not every one. The sample has 150,000 to 200,000 clones; about 80% are singletons. The sequenced sample was PBMCs. These receptor sequences come from a man aged 40-49 years in good health and CMV-seronegative. Both conserved end residues are part of each CDR3. D genes are given only for firm matches. Rows give clone size only sometimes, using once, few, many, or a class for an expanded clone.

J: TRBJ2-2; size: once; D: TRBD2; V: TRBV7-9; DNA: TGTGCCAGCAGCTTAGCGACTAGCGGGGCCGGGGAGCTGTTTTTT; CDR3: CASSLATSGAGELFF
J: TRBJ2-3; size: -; D: TRBD2; V: TRBV7-9; DNA: TGTGCCAGCAGCTTAGGGGGGACTAGCGGGAGTTTCACAGATACGCAGTATTTT; CDR3: CASSLGGTSGSFTDTQYF
J: TRBJ2-2; size: -; D: TRBD1; V: TRBV4-3; DNA: TGCGCCAGCAGCCTGCAAGTGGCTGGGACAGGAATCACCGGGGAGCTGTTTTTT; CDR3: CASSLQVAGTGITGELFF
J: TRBJ2-5; size: -; D: -; V: TRBV7-9; DNA: TGTGCCAGCAGCTTAAGCTGGGGCAAAGAGACCCAGTACTTC; CDR3: CASSLSWGKETQYF
J: TRBJ2-1; size: -; D: -; V: TRBV5-1; DNA: TGCGCCAGCAGCTTGGGTCCAGCGAATGAGCAGTTCTTC; CDR3: CASSLGPANEQFF
J: TRBJ2-7; size: -; D: TRBD1; V: TRBV18; DNA: TGTGCCAGCTCACCGGGACAGCCGAACGAGCAGTACTTC; CDR3: CASSPGQPNEQYF
J: TRBJ1-5; size: -; D: TRBD1; V: TRBV6-6; DNA: TGTGCCAGCAGTTACAGAGGGACGGGGGACAGACAGCCCCAGCATTTT; CDR3: CASSYRGTGDRQPQHF
J: TRBJ1-2; size: few; D: TRBD1; V: TRBV28; DNA: TGTGCCAGCAGTTTTAGTTCTAGGCAGGGGGACCATGGCTACACCTTC; CDR3: CASSFSSRQGDHGYTF
J: TRBJ2-7; size: -; D: -; V: TRBV28; DNA: TGTGCCAGCAGTGCCCTCCCGGGCTACGAGCAGTACTTC; CDR3: CASSALPGYEQYF
J: TRBJ2-5; size: few; D: TRBD1; V: TRBV7-9; DNA: TGTGCCAGCAGCTCCAGGGGGCCTTCCCAAGAGACCCAGTACTTC; CDR3: CASSSRGPSQETQYF
J: TRBJ1-1; size: -; D: -; V: TRBV11-2; DNA: TGTGCCAGCAGCTCCGTTTCACTAATGATGGCGACTGAAGCTTTCTTT; CDR3: CASSSVSLMMATEAFF
J: TRBJ2-5; size: -; D: TRBD1; V: TRBV5-1; DNA: TGCGCCAGCAGCACGACAGGGCAAGAGACCCAGTACTTC; CDR3: CASSTTGQETQYF
J: TRBJ2-3; size: -; D: TRBD2; V: TRBV5-1; DNA: TGCGCCAGCAGTGCTAGCGGGAGTATCGCGGATACGCAGTATTTT; CDR3: CASSASGSIADTQYF
J: TRBJ2-5; size: medium-sized; D: -; V: TRBV5-1; DNA: TGCGCCAGCGCACCGGGACTCAACCAAGAGACCCAGTACTTC; CDR3: CASAPGLNQETQYF
J: TRBJ2-5; size: -; D: -; V: TRBV15; DNA: TGTGCCACCAGCAGAGACGGGCAAGAGACCCAGTACTTC; CDR3: CATSRDGQETQYF
J: TRBJ2-5; size: -; D: -; V: TRBV5-1; DNA: TGCGCCAGCAGCTTGGGCCTAGCCCCAGAGACCCAGTACTTC; CDR3: CASSLGLAPETQYF